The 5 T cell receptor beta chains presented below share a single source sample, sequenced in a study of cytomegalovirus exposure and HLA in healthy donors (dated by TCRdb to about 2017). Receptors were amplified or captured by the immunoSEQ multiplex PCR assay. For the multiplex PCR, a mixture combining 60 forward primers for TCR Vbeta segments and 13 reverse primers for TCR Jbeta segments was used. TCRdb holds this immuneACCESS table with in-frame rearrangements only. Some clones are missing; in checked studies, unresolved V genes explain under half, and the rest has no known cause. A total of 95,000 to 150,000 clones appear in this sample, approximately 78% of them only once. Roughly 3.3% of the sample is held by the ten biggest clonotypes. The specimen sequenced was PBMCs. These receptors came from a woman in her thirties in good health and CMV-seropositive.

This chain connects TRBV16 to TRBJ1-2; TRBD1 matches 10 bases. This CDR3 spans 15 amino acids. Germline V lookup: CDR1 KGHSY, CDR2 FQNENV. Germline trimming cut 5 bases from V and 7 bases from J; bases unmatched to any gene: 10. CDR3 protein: CASSIQGQGSGGYTF. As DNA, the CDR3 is TGTGCCAGCAGCATTCAGGGACAGGGGTCCGGTGGCTACACCTTC.

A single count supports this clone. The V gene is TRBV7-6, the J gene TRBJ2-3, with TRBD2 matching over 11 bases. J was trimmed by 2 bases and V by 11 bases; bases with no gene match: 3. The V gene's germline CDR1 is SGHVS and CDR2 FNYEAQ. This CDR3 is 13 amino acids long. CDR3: CAVLAGATDTQYF. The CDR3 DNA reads TGTGCCGTACTAGCGGGAGCCACAGATACGCAGTATTTT.

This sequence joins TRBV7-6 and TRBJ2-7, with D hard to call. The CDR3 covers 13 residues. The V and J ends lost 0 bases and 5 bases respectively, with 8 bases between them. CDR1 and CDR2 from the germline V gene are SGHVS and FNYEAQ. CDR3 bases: TGTGCCAGCAGCTTAGCGGATCTAGACGAGCAGTACTTC. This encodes CASSLADLDEQYF.

The CDR3 nucleotides read TGTGCCAGCAGCTACAATGGTAATTCACCCCTCCACTTT. This encodes CASSYNGNSPLHF. V usage is TRBV7-3 and J usage is TRBJ1-6; D remains unclear. Germline CDR1 and CDR2: SGHTA and FQGTGA. V dropped 4 bases and J dropped 6 bases, with 7 bases sitting between them. The CDR3 runs 13 residues.

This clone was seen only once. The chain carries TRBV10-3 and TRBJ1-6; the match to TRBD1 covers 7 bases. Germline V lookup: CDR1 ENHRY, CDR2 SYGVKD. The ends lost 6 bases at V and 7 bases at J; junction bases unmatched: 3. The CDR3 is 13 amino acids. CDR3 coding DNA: TGTGCCATCAGCACAGGGGACAATTCACCCCTCCACTTT. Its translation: CAISTGDNSPLHF.